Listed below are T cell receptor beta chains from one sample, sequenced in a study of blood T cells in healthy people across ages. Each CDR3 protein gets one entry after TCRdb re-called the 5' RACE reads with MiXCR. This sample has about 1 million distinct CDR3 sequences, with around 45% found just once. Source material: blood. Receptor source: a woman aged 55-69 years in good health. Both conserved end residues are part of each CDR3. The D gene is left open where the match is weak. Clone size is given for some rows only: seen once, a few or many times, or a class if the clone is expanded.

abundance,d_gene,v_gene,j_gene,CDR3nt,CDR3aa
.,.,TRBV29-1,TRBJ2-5,TGCAGCGTTGACCCCCGGTCGGCGTACGGCGAGGCCCAGTACTTC,CSVDPRSAYGEAQYF
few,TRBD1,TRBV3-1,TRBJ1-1,TGTGCCAGCAGCCTCGGGACAGCTATAGTCACTGAAGCTTTCTTT,CASSLGTAIVTEAFF
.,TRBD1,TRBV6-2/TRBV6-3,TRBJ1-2,TGTGCCAGCAGTTACCCATCCGGGACAGGGGGCCGATATGGCTACACCTTC,CASSYPSGTGGRYGYTF
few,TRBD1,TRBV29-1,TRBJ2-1,TGCAGCTCCGGGACAGGGGTTAATGAGCAGTTCTTC,CSSGTGVNEQFF
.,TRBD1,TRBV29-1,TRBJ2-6,TGCAGCGTTGAACTCTTCGGACAGGAACCCTCTGGGGCCAACGTCCTGACTTTC,CSVELFGQEPSGANVLTF
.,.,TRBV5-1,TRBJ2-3,TGCGCCAGCAGCAGGAGTGAGGATACGCAGTATTTT,CASSRSEDTQYF
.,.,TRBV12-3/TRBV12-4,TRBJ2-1,TGTGCCAGCAGTGGCAGCACTAATCCGAGGCAGTTCTTC,CASSGSTNPRQFF
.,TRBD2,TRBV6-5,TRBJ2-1,TGTGCCAGCAGTTACGAAACTAGCGGGAGCAGCTCCTACAATGAGCAGTTCTTC,CASSYETSGSSSYNEQFF
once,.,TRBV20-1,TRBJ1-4,TGCAGTGCCCGTGATGGGAGGATCAGAACTAATGAAAAACTGTTTTTT,CSARDGRIRTNEKLFF
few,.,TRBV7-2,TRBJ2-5,TGTGCCAGCAGCTTAGATGGAGGACACCAAGAGACCCAGTACTTC,CASSLDGGHQETQYF
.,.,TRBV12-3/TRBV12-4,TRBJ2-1,TGTGCCAGCAGTTTAAATTCTGGATCGGAGCAGTTCTTC,CASSLNSGSEQFF
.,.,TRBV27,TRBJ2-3,TGTGCCAGCAGTAATGGACCACTATTATTAGATACGCAGTATTTT,CASSNGPLLLDTQYF
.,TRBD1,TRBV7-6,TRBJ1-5,TGTGCCAGCAGCTTCAAAAAAGGGGTTCACAGGGGGCATCAGCCCCAGCATTTT,CASSFKKGVHRGHQPQHF
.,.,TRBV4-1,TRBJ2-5,TGCGCCAGCAGCCAAGTCGGGGGACAAGAGACCCAGTACTTC,CASSQVGGQETQYF
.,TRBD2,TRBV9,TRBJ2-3,TGTGCCAGCAGCGTAGGCCCTAGCGGGAGAGGAGATACGCAGTATTTT,CASSVGPSGRGDTQYF
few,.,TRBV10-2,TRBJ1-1,TGCGCCAGCTGCCAGGGGCGGAACACTGAAGCTTTCTTT,CASCQGRNTEAFF
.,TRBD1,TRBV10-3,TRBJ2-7,TGTGCCATCCAGGACTCCGGGACAGCGGTCTACGAGCAGTACTTC,CAIQDSGTAVYEQYF
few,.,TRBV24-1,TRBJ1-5,TGTGCCACCAGTTTCAGGGGAAATGATCAGCCCCAGCATTTT,CATSFRGNDQPQHF
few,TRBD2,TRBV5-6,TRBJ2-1,TGTGCCAGCAGCTTGGTGGGCGGGAGGGCCGTAAATCTAAGGTACAATGAGCAGTTCTTC,CASSLVGGRAVNLRYNEQFF
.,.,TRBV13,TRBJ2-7,TGTGCCAGCAGCCTACGGGGGCACGACAATGAGCAGTACTTC,CASSLRGHDNEQYF
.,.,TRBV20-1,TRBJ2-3,TGCAGTGCTAGAAGAATCCAGGATACGCAGTATTTT,CSARRIQDTQYF
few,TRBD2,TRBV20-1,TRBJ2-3,TGCAGTGCTAGGTTTGGACTAGCCTCAGATACGCAGTATTTT,CSARFGLASDTQYF
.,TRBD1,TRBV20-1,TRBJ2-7,TGCAGTGCTAGAGCGACAGGGAAGGGCTTCTCCTACGAGCAGTACTTC,CSARATGKGFSYEQYF
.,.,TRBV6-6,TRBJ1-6,TGTGCCAGCAGTTATCTCGGGACGGTCTCAAATTCACCCCTCCACTTT,CASSYLGTVSNSPLHF
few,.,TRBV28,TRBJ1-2,TGTGCCAGCAGTTTATCGGCCGGATCTAACTATGGCTACACCTTC,CASSLSAGSNYGYTF
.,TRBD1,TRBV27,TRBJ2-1,TGTGCCAGCAGTTTATCGGGGACAGGGATCCAAGGTCATCAGTTCTTC,CASSLSGTGIQGHQFF
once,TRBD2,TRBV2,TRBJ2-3,TGTGCCAGCAGTGATACTAGCGGGGGGCCTCAACATACGCAGTATTTT,CASSDTSGGPQHTQYF